A selection of T cell receptor beta chains follows, all from one sample in a study of read filtering for tumor transcriptome and immune sequencing. MiXCR was run by TCRdb on the reads, yielding one entry per CDR3 protein. This sample has 120,000 or so distinct CDR3 sequences; about an eighth occur once, and the top ten carry approximately 11%. Sequenced material: a population of CD138-negative cells sorted from bone marrow. The receptors derive from a donor aged 40 or over with multiple myeloma. Both conserved end residues are part of each CDR3. D genes are given only for firm matches. Clone size, where shown, is once, few, many, or a class for clones that have expanded.

>TRBV12-3/TRBV12-4|few|TRBJ1-2|TRBD1
TGTGCCAGCGGGGGGACAGGTGGATATAACTATGGCTACACCTTC
CASGGTGGYNYGYTF
>TRBV20-1|many|TRBJ2-1|TRBD2
TGCAGTGCTCCAACGCTAGCGGGAGGGGATGAGCAGTTCTTC
CSAPTLAGGDEQFF
>TRBV6-1|many|TRBJ1-1|.
TGTGCCAGCAGTGAACTCGGGGGGGCTGGCACTGAAGCTTTCTTT
CASSELGGAGTEAFF
>TRBV29-1|.|TRBJ2-5|TRBD1
TGCAGCGTTACTACTACAGGGGCCCAAGAGACCCAGTACTTC
CSVTTTGAQETQYF
>TRBV20-1|many|TRBJ1-1|.
TGCAGTGCTATAGGACGGGCCACATCGGAAGCTTTCTTT
CSAIGRATSEAFF
>TRBV29-1|many|TRBJ2-2|TRBD2
TGCAGCGTTCGGCTCACCGGGACTAGCGGGAGAGGGTGGACCGGGGAGCTGTTTTTT
CSVRLTGTSGRGWTGELFF
>TRBV5-1|few|TRBJ2-7|.
TGCGCCAGCAGCTTGACGTCGGCAGTGCGTGAGCAGTACTTC
CASSLTSAVREQYF
>TRBV5-6|.|TRBJ2-2|.
TGTGCCAGCACCCTCTGGGGACGGGCGAACACCGGGGAGCTGTTTTTT
CASTLWGRANTGELFF
>TRBV27|many|TRBJ1-4|.
TGTGCCAGCAGCAATCTGGGTGCAACTAATGAAAAACTGTTTTTT
CASSNLGATNEKLFF
>TRBV28|many|TRBJ1-2|TRBD1
TGTGCCACCCCGGGACAGGGCCGCTATGGCTACACCTTC
CATPGQGRYGYTF
>TRBV12-3/TRBV12-4|many|TRBJ1-5|.
TGTGCCAGCAGTCGCGGCGATCAGCCCCAGCATTTT
CASSRGDQPQHF
>TRBV11-2|many|TRBJ2-1|TRBD2
TGTGCCAGCAGCTTAGTGGCTAGCGGGGGGCCCCGTGAGCAGTTCTTC
CASSLVASGGPREQFF
>TRBV19|.|TRBJ1-5|.
TGTGCCACTACACAGGGATTCGGTTTCAATCAGCCCCAGCATTTT
CATTQGFGFNQPQHF
>TRBV5-7|.|TRBJ1-5|TRBD1
TGTGCCAGCAGGAGGACAGGGTACAATCAGCCCCAGCATTTT
CASRRTGYNQPQHF
>TRBV12-3/TRBV12-4|many|TRBJ2-3|TRBD1
TGTGCCAGCAGTTACGGACAGGGGATGTTTGCAGATACGCAGTATTTT
CASSYGQGMFADTQYF
>TRBV5-1|many|TRBJ1-2|.
TGCGCCAGCAGCTTGGAGGTCCAGGCCTATGGCTACACCTTC
CASSLEVQAYGYTF
>TRBV5-4|many|TRBJ2-1|TRBD2
TGTGCCAGCAGCTTGGTGCTAGCGGGGGGGCCGGTCGGCAATGAGCAGTTCTTC
CASSLVLAGGPVGNEQFF
>TRBV11-2|many|TRBJ2-3|.
TGTGCCAGCAGCCCTTCCGCAGATACGCAGTATTTT
CASSPSADTQYF
>TRBV29-1|.|TRBJ1-5|.
TGCAGCGTTGATTTGGGGAGAACAGGGAGGAGCAATCAGCCCCAGCATTTT
CSVDLGRTGRSNQPQHF
>TRBV19|many|TRBJ2-1|TRBD1
TGTGCCAGTGAACGGGACAGGGGGGGAAATGAGCAGTTCTTC
CASERDRGGNEQFF
>TRBV20-1|many|TRBJ2-3|.
TGCAGTGCCCAGGCCGGAGGGTATACGCAGTATTTT
CSAQAGGYTQYF
>TRBV19|many|TRBJ1-4|TRBD1
TGTGCCAGTAGTCCCGGGGGGACAGAGCTGGGAGTTAATGAAAAACTGTTTTTT
CASSPGGTELGVNEKLFF
>TRBV5-5|few|TRBJ1-5|.
TGTGCCAGCAGTCGTCTTGGGGGAGTCGATCAGCCCCAGCATTTT
CASSRLGGVDQPQHF
>TRBV2|many|TRBJ2-1|TRBD1
TGTGCCAGCATACAGGGGGCCGGCAATGAGCAGTTCTTC
CASIQGAGNEQFF
>TRBV6-5|many|TRBJ1-1|TRBD1
TGTGCCAGCAGGCGAGGACAGGGCGTTGGGGCTTTCTTT
CASRRGQGVGAFF
>TRBV4-1|.|TRBJ1-6|TRBD1
TGCGCCAGCCGCCGAGACAGGGTCGATTCACCCCCCCACTTT
CASRRDRVDSPPHF
>TRBV15|few|TRBJ2-3|.
TGTGCCACCAGCAGAGAATCTGGGGCTTCGGATACGCAGTATTTT
CATSRESGASDTQYF
>TRBV18|.|TRBJ2-5|.
TGTGCCAGCTCACCACAAACCCAGGGCCCTCAAGAGACCCAGTACTTC
CASSPQTQGPQETQYF
>TRBV14|few|TRBJ2-7|.
TGTGCCAGCAGCCTCGGGGCTCTTCGGAGGTTCGAGCAGTACTTC
CASSLGALRRFEQYF
>TRBV20-1|many|TRBJ2-1|TRBD2
TGCAGTGTCTCCTGGACTAGCGGGAACCATGAGCAGTTCTTC
CSVSWTSGNHEQFF
>TRBV20-1|many|TRBJ2-7|TRBD2
TGCAGTGCTAGAGAGGCTAGCGGGAGAGGGTACGAGCAGTACTTC
CSAREASGRGYEQYF
>TRBV4-2|many|TRBJ2-5|.
TGTGCCAGCAGCCAAGATACCGGGAGAGGGAGGTCGGAGACCCAGTACTTC
CASSQDTGRGRSETQYF
>TRBV9|.|TRBJ2-1|TRBD2
TGTGCCAGCAGCGTAGGTGCGGGAGGGTATGATGAGCAGTTCTTC
CASSVGAGGYDEQFF
>TRBV11-1|once|TRBJ2-7|.
TGTGCCAGCAGCTTAGACAGGGACTACGCGCAGTACTTC
CASSLDRDYAQYF
>TRBV5-1|many|TRBJ2-3|TRBD2
TGCGCCAGCAGCCCAAGCGGGAGGGCCCGCGGTGATACGCAGTATTTT
CASSPSGRARGDTQYF
>TRBV20-1|many|TRBJ2-5|.
TGCAGTGCGCATTACTCAGGGGTGGAGACCCAGTACTTC
CSAHYSGVETQYF
>TRBV29-1|many|TRBJ2-3|.
TGCAGCGTTGATACGGGAACAGTGGCGCAGTATTTT
CSVDTGTVAQYF
>TRBV30|many|TRBJ1-2|TRBD1
TGTGCCTGGGCAGGGGGATCCTATGGCTACACCTTC
CAWAGGSYGYTF
>TRBV12-3/TRBV12-4|many|TRBJ1-5|.
TGTGCCAGCAGTTTTCCCCAGGAGAATCAGCCCCAGCATTTT
CASSFPQENQPQHF
>TRBV11-2|.|TRBJ2-5|TRBD1
TGTGCCAGCAGCTCGGACAGGGCCCAAGAGACCCAGTACTTC
CASSSDRAQETQYF
>TRBV19|.|TRBJ1-2|.
TGTGCCAGTAGTCAGAACCGGGACCGCGGTCGTGGCTATGGCTACACCTTC
CASSQNRDRGRGYGYTF
>TRBV29-1|many|TRBJ2-3|TRBD2
TGCAGCGTTCAGGCTTCGGGGGGGCAGCCAGATACGCAGTATTTT
CSVQASGGQPDTQYF
>TRBV30|many|TRBJ2-3|.
TGTGCCTGGAGTGTAGGCGGTGGTACGCAGTATTTT
CAWSVGGGTQYF
>TRBV7-2|many|TRBJ1-5|TRBD1
TGTGCCAGCAGCCCCGACAGGGGTTTGTATCAGCCCCAGCATTTT
CASSPDRGLYQPQHF
>TRBV5-6|.|TRBJ2-2|TRBD1
TGTGCCAGCAGCTTGGGGACAGGGCACACCGGGGAGCTGTTTTTT
CASSLGTGHTGELFF
>TRBV28|many|TRBJ1-5|.
TGTGCCAGCAGTTCCCCCTCCGGGACGGATAATCAGCCCCAGCATTTT
CASSSPSGTDNQPQHF
>TRBV20-1|many|TRBJ2-5|TRBD2
TGCAGTGCTAGCACCGGGACTAGCGGACCCCAAGAGACCCAGTACTTC
CSASTGTSGPQETQYF
>TRBV5-1|many|TRBJ1-1|TRBD1
TGCGCCAGCAGCCTCCCAGGGGGCGGGGACACTGAAGCTTTCTTT
CASSLPGGGDTEAFF
>TRBV6-5|.|TRBJ1-5|.
TGTGCCAGCAGATCGGACGGGCCAAACCAGCCCCAGCATTTT
CASRSDGPNQPQHF
>TRBV29-1|.|TRBJ2-1|.
TGCAGCGTTGAAGTTGGACCCAACAATGAGCAGTTCTTC
CSVEVGPNNEQFF
>TRBV4-2|.|TRBJ2-4|TRBD2
TGTGCCAGCAGCCACCTGACTAGCGGGGCCAAAAACATTCAGTACTTC
CASSHLTSGAKNIQYF
>TRBV5-5|few|TRBJ2-2|.
TGTGCCAGCAGCTCGAGAGACAGGATAACGAACACCGGGGAGCTGTTTTTT
CASSSRDRITNTGELFF
>TRBV19|many|TRBJ1-5|.
TGTGCCAGTAGTCGCTTAATCGGCAGGTTGAGCAATCAGCCCCAGCATTTT
CASSRLIGRLSNQPQHF